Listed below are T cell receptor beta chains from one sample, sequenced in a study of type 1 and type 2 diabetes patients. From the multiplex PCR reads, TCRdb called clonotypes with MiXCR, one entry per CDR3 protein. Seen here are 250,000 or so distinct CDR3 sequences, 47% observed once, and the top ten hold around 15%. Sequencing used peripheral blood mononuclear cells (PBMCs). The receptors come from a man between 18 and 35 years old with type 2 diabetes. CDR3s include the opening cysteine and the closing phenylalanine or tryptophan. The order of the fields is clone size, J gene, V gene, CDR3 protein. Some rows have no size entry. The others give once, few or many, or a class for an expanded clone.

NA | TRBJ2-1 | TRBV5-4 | CASSPISLAGGLAEQFF
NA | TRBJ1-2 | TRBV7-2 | CASSSTGGEANYGYTF
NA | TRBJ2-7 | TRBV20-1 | CSARDQWGSHQKYEQYF
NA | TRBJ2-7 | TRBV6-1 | CASSEGRISYEQYF
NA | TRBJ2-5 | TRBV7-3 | CASSSPLNRDWETQYF
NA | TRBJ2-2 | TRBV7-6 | CASSSIDSSGELFF
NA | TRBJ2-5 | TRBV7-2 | CASRPSPKETQYF
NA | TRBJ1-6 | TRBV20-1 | CSARDSPAGPTTLFPINSPLHF
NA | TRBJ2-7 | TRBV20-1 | CSARDFRTDLANEQYF
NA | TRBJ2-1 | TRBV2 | CASRGLAVSYNEQFF
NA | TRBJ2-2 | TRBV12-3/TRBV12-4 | CASQPRTGRAGELFF
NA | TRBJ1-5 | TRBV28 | CATHRGHSNQPQHF
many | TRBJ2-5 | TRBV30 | CACSFGVSQETQYF
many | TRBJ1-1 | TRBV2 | CASSQTGNTEAFF
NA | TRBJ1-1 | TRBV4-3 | CASTWGPRTEAFF
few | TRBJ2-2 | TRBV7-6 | CASSFIRGGSTGELFF
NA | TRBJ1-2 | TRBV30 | CAWSVRAGRGYTF
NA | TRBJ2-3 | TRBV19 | CASSPTSGIVDTQYF
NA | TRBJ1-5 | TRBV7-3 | CASAPGWNQPQHF
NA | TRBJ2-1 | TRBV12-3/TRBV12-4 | CANSPLGQNEQFF
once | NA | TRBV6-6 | CASRNRDRGHEQYF
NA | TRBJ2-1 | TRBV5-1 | CASSLSQDNNEQFF
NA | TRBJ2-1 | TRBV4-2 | CASSPGTAGGRTYNEQFF
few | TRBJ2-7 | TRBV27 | CASSSRPTSPYEQYF
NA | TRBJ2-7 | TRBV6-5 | CASSYGTGREQYF
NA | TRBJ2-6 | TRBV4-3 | CASSLLPLYSGANALTF
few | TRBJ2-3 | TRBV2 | CASTSLGGDTQYF
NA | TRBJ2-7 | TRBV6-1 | CASSDPGTGESYEQYF
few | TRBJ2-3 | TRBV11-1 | CASSPPLAADTQYF
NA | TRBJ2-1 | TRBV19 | CASSITYSAVRYNEQFF
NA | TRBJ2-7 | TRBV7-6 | CASSLSGALEQYF
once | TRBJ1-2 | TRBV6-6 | CASRGVGRRSYGYTF
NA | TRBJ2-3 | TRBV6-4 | CASSYSTGTGGLNTQYF
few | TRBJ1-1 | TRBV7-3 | CASSLFVSPIMNTEAFF
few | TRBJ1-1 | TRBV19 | CASSRVGDGEAFF
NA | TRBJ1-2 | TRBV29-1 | CSVESRTGPSGYTF
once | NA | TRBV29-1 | CSVELPGGYNEQYF
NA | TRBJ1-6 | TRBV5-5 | CASSPRPGQSNSPLHF
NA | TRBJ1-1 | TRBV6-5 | CASSPRPVNTKAFF
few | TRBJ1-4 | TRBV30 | CAWSVQGGKLFF
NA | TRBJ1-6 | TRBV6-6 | CASGQDRLTESPLHF
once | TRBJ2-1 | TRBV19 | CASSIAGSQIQFF
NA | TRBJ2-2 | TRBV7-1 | CASRPGTGGTGELFF
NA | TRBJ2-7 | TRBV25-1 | CASSPTRSGTYEQYF
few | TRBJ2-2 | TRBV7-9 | CASSRTASSGELFF
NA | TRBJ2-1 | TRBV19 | CASSTLRGQHNEQFF
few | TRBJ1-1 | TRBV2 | CASSGFGEAFF
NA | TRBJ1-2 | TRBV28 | CASSLEAGANYGYTF
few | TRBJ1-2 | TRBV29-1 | CSVQPGGVNYGYTF
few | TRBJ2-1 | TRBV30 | CAWSGGSGYNEQFF
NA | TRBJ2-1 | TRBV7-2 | CASTPVVSSDEQFF
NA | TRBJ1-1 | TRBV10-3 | CAIRLTGKDTEAFF